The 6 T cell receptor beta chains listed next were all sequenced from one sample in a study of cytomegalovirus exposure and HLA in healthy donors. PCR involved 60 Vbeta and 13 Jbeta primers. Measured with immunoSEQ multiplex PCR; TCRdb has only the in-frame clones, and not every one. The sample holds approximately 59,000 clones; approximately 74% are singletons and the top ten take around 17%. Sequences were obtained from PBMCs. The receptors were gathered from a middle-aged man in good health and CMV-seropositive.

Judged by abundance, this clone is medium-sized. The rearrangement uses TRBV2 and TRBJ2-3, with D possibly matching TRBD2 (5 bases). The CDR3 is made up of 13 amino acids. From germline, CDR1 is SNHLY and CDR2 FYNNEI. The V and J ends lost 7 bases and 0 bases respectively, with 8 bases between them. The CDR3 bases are TGTGCCAGCACGCTAGCTAGCACAGATACGCAGTATTTT. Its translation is CASTLASTDTQYF. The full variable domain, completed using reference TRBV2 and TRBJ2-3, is EPEVTQTPSHQVTQMGQEVILRCVPISNHLYFYWYRQILGQKVEFLVSFYNNEISEKSEIFDDQFSVERPDGSNFTLKIRSTKLEDSAMYFCASTLASTDTQYFGPGTRLTVL.

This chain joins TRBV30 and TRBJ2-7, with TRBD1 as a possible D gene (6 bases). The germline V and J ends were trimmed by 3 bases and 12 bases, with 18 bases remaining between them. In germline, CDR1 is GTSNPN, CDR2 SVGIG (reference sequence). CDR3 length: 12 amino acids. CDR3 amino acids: CAWSAGWGPGYF. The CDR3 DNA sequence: TGTGCCTGGAGCGCAGGTTGGGGGCCCGGGTACTTC.

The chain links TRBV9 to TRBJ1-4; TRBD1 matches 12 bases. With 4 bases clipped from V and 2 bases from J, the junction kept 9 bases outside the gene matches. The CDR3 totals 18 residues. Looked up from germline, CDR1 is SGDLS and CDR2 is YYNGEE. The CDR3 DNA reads TGTGCCAGCAGCCCCCAAAGTGGGACAGGGGGCACTAATGAAAAACTGTTTTTT. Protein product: CASSPQSGTGGTNEKLFF.

The CDR3: CASSLRTEDTGELFF. CDR3 nucleotide sequence: TGCGCCAGCAGTTTACGGACGGAGGACACCGGGGAGCTGTTTTTT. This chain links TRBV5-1 with TRBJ2-2, with a weak D call TRBD2 (5 bases). Germline assignment: CDR1 SGHRS and CDR2 YFSETQ. This CDR3 spans 15 amino acids. The ends were cut back, 5 bases at V and 3 bases at J, with 14 bases in the middle.

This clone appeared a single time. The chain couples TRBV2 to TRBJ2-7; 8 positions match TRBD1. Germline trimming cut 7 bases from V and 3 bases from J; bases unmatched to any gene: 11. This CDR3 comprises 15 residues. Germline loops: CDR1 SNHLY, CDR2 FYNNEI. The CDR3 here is CASNPLRTGSYEQYF. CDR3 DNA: TGTGCCAGCAACCCCCTCCGGACAGGGAGCTACGAGCAGTACTTC.

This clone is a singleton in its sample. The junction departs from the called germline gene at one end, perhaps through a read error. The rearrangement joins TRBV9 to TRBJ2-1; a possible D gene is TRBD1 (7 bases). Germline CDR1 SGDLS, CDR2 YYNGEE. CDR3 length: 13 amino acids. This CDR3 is CASSLYPGQRRVF. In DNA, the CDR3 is TGTGCCAGCAGTTTATACCCGGGACAGAGGAGGGTCTTC.